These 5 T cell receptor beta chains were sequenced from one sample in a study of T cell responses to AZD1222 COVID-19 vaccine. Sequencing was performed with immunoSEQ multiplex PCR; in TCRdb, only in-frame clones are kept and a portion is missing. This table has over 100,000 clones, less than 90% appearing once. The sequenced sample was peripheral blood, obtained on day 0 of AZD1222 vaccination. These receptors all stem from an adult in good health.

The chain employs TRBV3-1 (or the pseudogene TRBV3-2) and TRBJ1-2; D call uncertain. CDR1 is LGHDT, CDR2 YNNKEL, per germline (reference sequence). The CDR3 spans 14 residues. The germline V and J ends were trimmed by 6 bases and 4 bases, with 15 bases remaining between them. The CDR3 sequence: CASRTEGTSYGYTF. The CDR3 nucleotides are TGTGCCAGCAGAACGGAGGGCACCTCCTATGGCTACACCTTC.

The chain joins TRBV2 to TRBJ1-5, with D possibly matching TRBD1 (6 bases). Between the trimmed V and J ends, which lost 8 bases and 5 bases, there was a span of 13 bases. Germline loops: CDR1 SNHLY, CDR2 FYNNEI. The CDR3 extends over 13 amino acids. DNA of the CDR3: TGTGCCAGCGGGGGGGCTCCCTATCAGCCCCAGCATTTT. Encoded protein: CASGGAPYQPQHF.

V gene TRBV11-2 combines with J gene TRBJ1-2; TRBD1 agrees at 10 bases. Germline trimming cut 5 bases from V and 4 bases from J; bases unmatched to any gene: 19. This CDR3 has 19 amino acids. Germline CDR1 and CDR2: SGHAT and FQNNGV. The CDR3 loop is CASSIDRGRVFGVSYGYTF. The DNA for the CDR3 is TGTGCCAGCAGCATTGACAGGGGGCGCGTCTTTGGAGTAAGCTATGGCTACACCTTC.

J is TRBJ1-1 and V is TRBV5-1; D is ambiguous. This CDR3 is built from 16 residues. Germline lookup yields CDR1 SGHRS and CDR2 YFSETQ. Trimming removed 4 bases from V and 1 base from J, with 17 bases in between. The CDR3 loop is CASSPYVSSRNTEAFF. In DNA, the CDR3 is TGCGCCAGCAGCCCCTATGTCAGCAGCCGGAACACTGAAGCTTTCTTT.

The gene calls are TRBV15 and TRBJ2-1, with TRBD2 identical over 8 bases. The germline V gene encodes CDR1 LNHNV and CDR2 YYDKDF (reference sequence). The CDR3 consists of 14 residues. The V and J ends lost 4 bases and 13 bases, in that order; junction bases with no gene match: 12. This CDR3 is CATSTAAGVSSQFF. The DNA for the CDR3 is TGTGCCACCAGCACAGCAGCGGGAGTCTCTTCCCAGTTCTTC.